This entry lists 18 T cell receptor beta chains sequenced from one sample in a study of human T cells and chemical hapten exposure. The time point was: patch test 2, 6 weeks after DPC sensitization. Treatment reported: therapeutic diphenylcyclopropenone sensitization with weekly scalp DPC. MiXCR was run by TCRdb on the RACE reads, yielding one entry per CDR3 protein. Among 360,000 or so distinct CDR3 sequences listed, roughly 6% were seen once. The sample here was whole blood, taken in connection with sensitization to the hapten diphenylcyclopropenone (DPC). The origin of the receptors is a young woman with alopecia areata. Some clones in this sample may be carry-over from other donors' samples.

In this sample, this clonotype turned up a few times. The CDR3 nucleotides read TGTGCCAGCAGTTACGGAGGGACCCAGGGCACCGGGGAGCTGTTTTTT. Its translation is CASSYGGTQGTGELFF. The chain links TRBV6-5 to TRBJ2-2; perhaps TRBD2 as D (6 bases). In germline, CDR1 is MNHEY, CDR2 SVGAGI. CDR3 length: 16 amino acids. The ends were cut back, 2 bases at V and 4 bases at J, with 14 bases in the middle.

The chain has TRBV9 and TRBJ2-7, with 7 bases fitting TRBD1. The CDR3 length is 16 residues. Germline CDR1 reads SGDLS; CDR2 reads YYNGEE. Germline trimming cut 1 base from V and 4 bases from J; bases unmatched to any gene: 11. The CDR3 DNA is TGTGCCAGCAGCGTATCCGGCTCAAACAGGGGTTACGAGCAGTACTTC. Protein: CASSVSGSNRGYEQYF. The entire variable domain, with the rest obtained from reference TRBV9 and TRBJ2-7, is as follows: DSGVTQTPKHLITATGQRVTLRCSPRSGDLSVYWYQQSLDQGLQFLIQYYNGEERAKGNILERFSAQQFPDLHSELNLSSLELGDSALYFCASSVSGSNRGYEQYFGPGTRLTVT.

V and J are TRBV3-1 and TRBJ2-2; D is undetermined. CDR3 length: 14 residues. V was cut by 2 bases and J by 2 bases, with 6 bases left in between. CDR1 is LGHDT, CDR2 YNNKEL, per germline (reference sequence). The DNA for the CDR3 is TGTGCCAGCAGCCAAAGAGTCAACACCGGGGAGCTGTTTTTT. This translates into CASSQRVNTGELFF.

This clonotype was recorded many times. This chain connects TRBV5-1 to TRBJ1-1; no firm D call. Between the trimmed V and J ends, which lost 3 bases and 8 bases, there was a span of 14 bases. There are 13 residues in the CDR3. Germline-derived CDR1 and CDR2 are SGHRS and YFSETQ. CDR3 DNA: TGCGCCAGCAGCTACACGCGAGGGTCCGAAGCTTTCTTT. It codes for CASSYTRGSEAFF.

This clonotype was picked up a small number of times. This rearrangement joins TRBV28 to TRBJ2-1, with D perhaps assigned TRBD1 or TRBD2 (7 bases each). Per the germline V gene, CDR1 is MDHEN and CDR2 is SYDVKM. The CDR3 spans 17 residues. V lost 3 bases and J lost 4, with 19 bases in between. The DNA of the CDR3 is TGTGCCAGCAGTTTCCCCCAGGGGGGGTCTAATTACAATGAGCAGTTCTTC. Translating gives CASSFPQGGSNYNEQFF.

The chain has TRBV6-2 or TRBV6-3 and TRBJ1-1; TRBD1 agrees at 7 bases. The CDR3 runs 15 residues. The V gene end was trimmed by 6 bases and the J gene end by 0 bases; junction bases not matched to a gene: 7. The germline gives CDR1 MNHEY, CDR2 SVGEGT. CDR3 sequence (DNA): TGTGCCAGCAGGGAAAGGGGACAGTTGAACACTGAAGCTTTCTTT. Encoded protein: CASRERGQLNTEAFF.

The chain employs TRBV11-3 and TRBJ2-2; possibly TRBD1 for D (6 bases). V was shortened by 4 bases and J by 3 bases, with 15 bases between the two germline ends. The CDR3 covers 16 residues. Germline V gene data show CDR1 as SGHNT and CDR2 as YENEEA. The CDR3 spells CASSSRTAAYTGELFF. The CDR3 region has the DNA TGTGCCAGCAGCTCTCGGACAGCCGCGTACACCGGGGAGCTGTTTTTT.

The gene calls are TRBV5-5 and TRBJ2-7, with a possible D match to TRBD1 (6 bases). Germline V CDR1 and CDR2: SGHKS, YYEKEE (reference sequence). With 3 bases removed from V and 5 bases from J, the gap between germline ends came to 18 bases. This CDR3 has 15 amino acids. The CDR3 here is CASSSLQGSLHEQYF. CDR3 bases: TGTGCCAGCAGCTCGTTACAGGGATCCCTTCACGAGCAGTACTTC.

In its sample, this clonotype was seen many times. V gene TRBV28 combines with J gene TRBJ1-5; 7 bases align to TRBD1. Germline CDR1 reads MDHEN; CDR2 reads SYDVKM. The junction had 6 bases not matched to a gene; V was cut back by 5 bases and J by 5 bases. The CDR3 has 14 residues. CDR3 in DNA: TGTGCCAGCAGTGGCGGGACAGCTTATCAGCCCCAGCATTTT. This sequence encodes CASSGGTAYQPQHF.

This clonotype was picked up a small number of times. The chain joins TRBV25-1 to TRBJ2-7; D is ambiguous. The germline CDR1 and CDR2 sequences are MGHDK and SYGVNS. The CDR3 contains 15 residues. Trimming removed 2 bases from V and 0 bases from J, with 11 bases in between. In DNA, the CDR3 is TGTGCCAGCAGTGAAAGGGTCCGATCCTCCTACGAGCAGTACTTC. Its protein product is CASSERVRSSYEQYF.

In nucleotides, the CDR3 is TGCAGTGCTAGAGATCTCTTGGGGTCACCGGGGATGGAGCAGTACTTC. It yields the protein CSARDLLGSPGMEQYF. The V gene is TRBV20-1, the J gene TRBJ2-7; D might be TRBD2 (5 bases). V lost 0 bases and J 7 bases, leaving 22 bases between the germline ends. The CDR3 totals 16 residues. Looked up from germline, CDR1 is DFQATT and CDR2 is SNEGSKA (reference sequence).

This clonotype was seen many times. The J gene is TRBJ2-3, the V gene TRBV29-1; D gene uncertain. In germline, CDR1 is SQVTM, CDR2 ANQGSEA. V gave up 4 bases and J gave up 1 base, with 6 bases separating them. This CDR3 is built from 12 residues. CDR3 residues: CSVVPGTDTQYF. The DNA of the CDR3 is TGCAGCGTTGTCCCAGGCACAGATACGCAGTATTTT.

This clonotype was seen more than once but under ten times. The chain joins TRBV6-2 or TRBV6-3 to TRBJ2-4; no reliable D call. Germline CDR1 MNHEY, CDR2 SVGEGT. The CDR3 runs 16 residues. Trimming took off 2 bases at V and 0 bases at J, with 11 bases between the two ends. DNA of the CDR3: TGTGCCAGCAGTTACGCCAGACTCTTAGCCAAAAACATTCAGTACTTC. It is translated as CASSYARLLAKNIQYF.

At least ten counts were recorded for this clonotype. The gene calls are TRBV7-3 and TRBJ2-3; D is perhaps TRBD1 (6 bases). The CDR3 contains 13 residues. The V end lost 8 bases, the J end lost 4 bases, and 13 bases lay between the germline ends. CDR1 and CDR2 from the germline V gene are SGHTA and FQGTGA. As DNA, the CDR3 is TGTGCCAGCGGACCCACAGGGTCAGATACGCAGTATTTT. Its protein is CASGPTGSDTQYF.

This clonotype appeared a few times. V and J are TRBV29-1 and TRBJ1-1, with unresolved D. CDR1 and CDR2 from the germline V gene are SQVTM and ANQGSEA. There are 12 residues in the CDR3. The V and J ends lost 7 bases and 4 bases respectively, with 13 bases between them. CDR3 sequence reads: CSAEGFGTEAFF. CDR3 sequence (DNA): TGCAGCGCGGAGGGATTCGGCACTGAAGCTTTCTTT.

In this sample, this clonotype turned up once. The J gene is TRBJ2-2, the V gene TRBV4-3; 10 bases map to TRBD2. This CDR3 is 15 amino acids long. CDR1 is LGHNA, CDR2 YSLEER, per germline. V was clipped by 0 bases and J by 12 bases; unmatched bases: 7. CDR3 bases: TGCGCCAGCAGCCAAGAGGGTAGCGGGGGGTGTAAGCTGTTTTTT. Protein product: CASSQEGSGGCKLFF.

The chain links TRBV12-3 or TRBV12-4 to TRBJ2-1; 10 bases line up with TRBD2. With V trimmed by 5 bases and J by 6 bases, 7 bases remained unmatched. The CDR3 spans 15 residues. CDR3: CASSNSSGGANEQFF. CDR3 nucleotide sequence: TGTGCCAGCAGTAACTCCAGCGGGGGGGCCAATGAGCAGTTCTTC.

The chain has TRBV6-2 or TRBV6-3 and TRBJ2-3; D is perhaps TRBD2 (6 bases). Trimming stripped 8 bases from V and 4 bases from J, with 19 bases between. CDR3 size: 15 residues. The germline V gene encodes CDR1 MNHEY and CDR2 SVGEGT. As DNA, the CDR3 is TGTGCCAGCCGGAACTCCGGGGGACCCGCAGATACGCAGTATTTT. Protein product: CASRNSGGPADTQYF.